This T cell receptor beta chain is from a study of vaccination and CD4 T cells after COVID-19. For the study at large: Six males and four females, two of them Hispanic, were enrolled as convalescents. Regarding the study as a whole: The median count of SARS-CoV-2-reactive clonotypes rose from around 20 to 38, not significantly. Convalescent patients had a median approximately 83% of reactive clones appearing only post-vaccination.

Remarks on this clonotype: Its antigen is unknown.

The CDR3 spans 12 residues. Germline V gives CDR1 DFQATT, CDR2 SNEGSKA (reference sequence). Trimming took 6 bases from V and 6 from J, leaving 14 bases between them. Oncomine TCR Beta short-read sequencing was applied to DNA from cultured CD4+ T cells. MiXCR, applied by TCRdb to the PCR reads, yields one record per CDR3 protein. The sample shows almost 9,500 distinct CDR3 sequences, 50% to 60% of them seen only once. Indicated treatment: roughly 10-day PBMC culture with coronavirus spike peptide pools or control peptides (ViraFEST assay). The culture of about 2 million PBMCs per well included 9.5 to 10 IU/ml IL-2 and about 9.9 ug/ml peptide pools.

The sample was CD4+ T cells from blood, cultured in vitro. This sequence was found in a human donor who had recovered from COVID-19. The genes are TRBV20-1 and TRBJ1-2; possible D gene TRBD1, 5 bases. CDR3 in DNA: TGCAGTGCCACAGGCCGGACGCATGGCTACACCTTC. Protein product: CSATGRTHGYTF.